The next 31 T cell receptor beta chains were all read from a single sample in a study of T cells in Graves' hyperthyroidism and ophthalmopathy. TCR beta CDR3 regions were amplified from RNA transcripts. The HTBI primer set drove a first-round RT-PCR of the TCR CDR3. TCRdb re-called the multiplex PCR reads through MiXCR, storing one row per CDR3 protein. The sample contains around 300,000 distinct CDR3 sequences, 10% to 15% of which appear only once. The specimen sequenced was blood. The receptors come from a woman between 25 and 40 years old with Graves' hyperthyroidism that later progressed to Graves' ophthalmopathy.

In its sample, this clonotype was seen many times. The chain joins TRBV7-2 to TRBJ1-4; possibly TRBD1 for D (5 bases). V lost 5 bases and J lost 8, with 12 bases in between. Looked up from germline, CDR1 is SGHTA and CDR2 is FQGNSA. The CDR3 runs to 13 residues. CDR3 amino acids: CASSPPGEEKLFF. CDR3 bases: TGTGCCAGCAGCCCCCCGGGGGAGGAAAAACTGTTTTTT.

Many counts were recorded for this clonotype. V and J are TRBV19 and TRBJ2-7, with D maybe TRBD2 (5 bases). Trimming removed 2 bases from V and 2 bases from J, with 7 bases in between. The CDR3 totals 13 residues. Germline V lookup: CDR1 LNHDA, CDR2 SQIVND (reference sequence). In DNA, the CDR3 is TGTGCCAGTAGTATAACCGGGACCTACGAGCAGTACTTC. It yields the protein CASSITGTYEQYF. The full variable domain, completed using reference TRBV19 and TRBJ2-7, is DGGITQSPKYLFRKEGQNVTLSCEQNLNHDAMYWYRQDPGQGLRLIYYSQIVNDFQKGDIAEGYSVSREKKESFPLTVTSAQKNPTAFYLCASSITGTYEQYFGPGTRLTVT.

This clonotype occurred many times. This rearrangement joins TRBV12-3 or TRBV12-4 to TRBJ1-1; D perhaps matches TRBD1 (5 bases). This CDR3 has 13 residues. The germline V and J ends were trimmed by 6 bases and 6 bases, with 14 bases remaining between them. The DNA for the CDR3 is TGTGCCAGCAGAACGGGACCTTGGGCTGAAGCTTTCTTT. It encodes CASRTGPWAEAFF.

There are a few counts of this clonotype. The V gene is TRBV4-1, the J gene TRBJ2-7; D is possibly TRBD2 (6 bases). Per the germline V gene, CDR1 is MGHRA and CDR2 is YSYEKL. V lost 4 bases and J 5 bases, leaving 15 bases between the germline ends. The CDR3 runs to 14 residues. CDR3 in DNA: TGCGCCAGCAGCCTTCTGGGGGGAAGGAACGAGCAGTACTTC. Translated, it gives CASSLLGGRNEQYF.

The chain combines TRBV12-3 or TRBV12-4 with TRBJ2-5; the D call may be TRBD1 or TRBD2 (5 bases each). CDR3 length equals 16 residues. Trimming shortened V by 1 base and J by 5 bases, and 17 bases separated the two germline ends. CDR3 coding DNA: TGTGCCAGCAGTTTAGAGGGGCTGGGGAGTGATGAGACCCAGTACTTC. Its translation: CASSLEGLGSDETQYF.

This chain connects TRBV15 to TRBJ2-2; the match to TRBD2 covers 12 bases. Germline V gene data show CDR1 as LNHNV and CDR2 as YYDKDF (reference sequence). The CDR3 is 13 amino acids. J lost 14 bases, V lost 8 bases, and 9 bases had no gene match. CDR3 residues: CATGPGLAGGLFF. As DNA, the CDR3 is TGTGCCACCGGACCGGGACTAGCGGGTGGTCTGTTTTTT.

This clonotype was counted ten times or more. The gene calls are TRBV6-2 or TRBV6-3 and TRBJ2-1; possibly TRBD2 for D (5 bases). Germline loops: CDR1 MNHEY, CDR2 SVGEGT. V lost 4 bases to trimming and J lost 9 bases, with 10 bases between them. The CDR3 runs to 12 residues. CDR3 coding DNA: TGTGCCAGCAGTTTCCCGGACTCTGAGCAGTTCTTC. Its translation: CASSFPDSEQFF.

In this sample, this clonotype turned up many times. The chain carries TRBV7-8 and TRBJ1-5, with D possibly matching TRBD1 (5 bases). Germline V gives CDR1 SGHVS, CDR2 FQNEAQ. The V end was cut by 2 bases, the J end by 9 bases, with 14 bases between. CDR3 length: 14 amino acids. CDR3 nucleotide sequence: TGTGCCAGCAGCTTAACGCAGGGTGCAAGGCCCCAGCATTTT. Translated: CASSLTQGARPQHF. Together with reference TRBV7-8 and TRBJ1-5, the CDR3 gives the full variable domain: GAGVSQSPRYKVAKRGQDVALRCDPISGHVSLFWYQQALGQGPEFLTYFQNEAQLDKSGLPSDRFFAERPEGSVSTLKIQRTQQEDSAVYLCASSLTQGARPQHFGDGTRLSIL.

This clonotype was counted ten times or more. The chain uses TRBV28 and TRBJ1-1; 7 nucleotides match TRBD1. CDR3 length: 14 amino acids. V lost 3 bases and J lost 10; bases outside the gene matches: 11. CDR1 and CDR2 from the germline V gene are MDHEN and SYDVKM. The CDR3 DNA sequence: TGTGCCAGCAGTTTCCAGACAGGGACTGGCGGAGCTTTCTTT. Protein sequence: CASSFQTGTGGAFF.

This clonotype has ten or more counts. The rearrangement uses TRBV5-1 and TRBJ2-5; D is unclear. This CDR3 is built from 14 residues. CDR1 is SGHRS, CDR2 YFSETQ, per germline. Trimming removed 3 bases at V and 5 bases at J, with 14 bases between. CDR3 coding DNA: TGCGCCAGCAGCTCAGGACCGAACTCGGAGACCCAGTACTTC. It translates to CASSSGPNSETQYF.

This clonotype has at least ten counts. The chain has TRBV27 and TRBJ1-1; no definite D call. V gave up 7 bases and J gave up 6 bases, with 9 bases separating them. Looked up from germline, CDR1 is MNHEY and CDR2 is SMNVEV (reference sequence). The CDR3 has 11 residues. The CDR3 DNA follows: TGTGCCAGCACCGGAAGGGCTGAAGCTTTCTTT. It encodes CASTGRAEAFF.

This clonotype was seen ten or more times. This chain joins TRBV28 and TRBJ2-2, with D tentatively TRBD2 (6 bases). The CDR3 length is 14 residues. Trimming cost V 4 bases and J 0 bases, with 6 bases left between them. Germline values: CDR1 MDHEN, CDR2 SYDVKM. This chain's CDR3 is CASSWGANTGELFF. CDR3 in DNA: TGTGCCAGCAGTTGGGGGGCGAACACCGGGGAGCTGTTTTTT.

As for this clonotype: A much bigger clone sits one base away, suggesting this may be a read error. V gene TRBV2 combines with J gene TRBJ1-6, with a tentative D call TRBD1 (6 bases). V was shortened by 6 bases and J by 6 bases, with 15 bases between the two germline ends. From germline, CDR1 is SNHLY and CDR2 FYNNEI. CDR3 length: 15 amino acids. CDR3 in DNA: TGTGCCAGCAGGGAGGGGGGAATCTGTAATTCACCCCTCCACTTT. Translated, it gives CASREGGICNSPLHF. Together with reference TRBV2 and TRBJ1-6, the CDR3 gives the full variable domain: EPEVTQTPSHQVTQMGQEVILRCVPISNHLYFYWYRQILGQKVEFLVSFYNNEISEKSEIFDDQFSVERPDGSNFTLKIRSTKLEDSAMYFCASREGGICNSPLHFGNGTRLTVT.

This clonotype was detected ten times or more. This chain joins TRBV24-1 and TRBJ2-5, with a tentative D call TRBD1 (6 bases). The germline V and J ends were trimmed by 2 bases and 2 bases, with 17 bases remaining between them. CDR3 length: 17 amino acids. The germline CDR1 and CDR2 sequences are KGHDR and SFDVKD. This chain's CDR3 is CATSDWTEVGLQETQYF. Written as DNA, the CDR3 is TGTGCCACCAGTGATTGGACAGAAGTGGGGTTACAAGAGACCCAGTACTTC.

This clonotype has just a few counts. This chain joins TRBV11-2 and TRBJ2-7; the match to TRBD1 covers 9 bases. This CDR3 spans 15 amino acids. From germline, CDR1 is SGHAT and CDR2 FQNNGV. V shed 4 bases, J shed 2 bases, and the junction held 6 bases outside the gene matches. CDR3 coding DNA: TGTGCCAGCAGCTCCTACAGGGGGCAGGCCTACGAGCAGTACTTC. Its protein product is CASSSYRGQAYEQYF.

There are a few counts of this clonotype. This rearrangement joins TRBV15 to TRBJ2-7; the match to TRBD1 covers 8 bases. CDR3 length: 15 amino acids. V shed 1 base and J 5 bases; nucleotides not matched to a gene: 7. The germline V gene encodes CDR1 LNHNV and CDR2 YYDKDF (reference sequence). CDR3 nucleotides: TGTGCCACCAGCAGAGTCCGAGGACAGGGTCACGAGCAGTACTTC. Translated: CATSRVRGQGHEQYF.

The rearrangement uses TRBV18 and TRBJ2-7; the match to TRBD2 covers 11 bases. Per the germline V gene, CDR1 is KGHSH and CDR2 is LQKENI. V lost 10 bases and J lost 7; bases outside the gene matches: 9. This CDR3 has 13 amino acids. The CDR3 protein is CANRASGRNEQYF. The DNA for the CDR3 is TGTGCCAACCGGGCTAGCGGGAGGAATGAGCAGTACTTC. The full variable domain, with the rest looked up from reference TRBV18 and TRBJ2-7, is NAGVMQNPRHLVRRRGQEARLRCSPMKGHSHVYWYRQLPEEGLKFMVYLQKENIIDESGMPKERFSAEFPKEGPSILRIQQVVRGDSAAYFCANRASGRNEQYFGPGTRLTVT.

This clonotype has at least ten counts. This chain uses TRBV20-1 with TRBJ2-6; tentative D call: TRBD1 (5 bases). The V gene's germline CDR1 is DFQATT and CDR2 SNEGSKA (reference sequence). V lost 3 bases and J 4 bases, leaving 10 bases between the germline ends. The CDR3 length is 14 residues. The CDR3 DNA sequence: TGCAGTGCTAGGTCCAGGGCCGGGGCCAACGTCCTGACTTTC. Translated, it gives CSARSRAGANVLTF.

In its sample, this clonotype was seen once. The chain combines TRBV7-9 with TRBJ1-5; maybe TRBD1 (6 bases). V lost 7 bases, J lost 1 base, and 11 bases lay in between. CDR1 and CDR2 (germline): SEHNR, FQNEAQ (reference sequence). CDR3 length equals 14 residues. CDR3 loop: CASNSQGSNQPQHF. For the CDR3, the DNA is TGTGCCAGCAACTCACAGGGAAGCAATCAGCCCCAGCATTTT.

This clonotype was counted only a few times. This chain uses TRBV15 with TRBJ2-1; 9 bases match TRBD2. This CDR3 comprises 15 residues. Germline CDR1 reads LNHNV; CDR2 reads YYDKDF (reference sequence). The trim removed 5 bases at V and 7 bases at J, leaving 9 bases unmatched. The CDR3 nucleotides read TGTGCCACCAGCCTTATTAGCGGGAGAAGTAATGAGCAGTTCTTC. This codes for CATSLISGRSNEQFF. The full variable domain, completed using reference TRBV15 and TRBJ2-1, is DAMVIQNPRYQVTQFGKPVTLSCSQTLNHNVMYWYQQKSSQAPKLLFHYYDKDFNNEADTPDNFQSRRPNTSFCFLDIRSPGLGDTAMYLCATSLISGRSNEQFFGPGTRLTVL.

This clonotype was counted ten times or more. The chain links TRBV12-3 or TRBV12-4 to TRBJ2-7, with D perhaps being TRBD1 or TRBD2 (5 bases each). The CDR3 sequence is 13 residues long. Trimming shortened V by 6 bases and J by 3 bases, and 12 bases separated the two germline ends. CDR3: CASRPGASYEQYF. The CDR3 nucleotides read TGTGCCAGCAGGCCCGGGGCTAGCTACGAGCAGTACTTC.

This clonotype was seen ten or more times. In nucleotides, the CDR3 is TGTGCCAGCAGTTACCTTCCGAGGGGAGAGACCCAGTACTTC. This translates into CASSYLPRGETQYF. This sequence joins TRBV6-1 and TRBJ2-5; D assignment may be TRBD1 or TRBD2 (5 bases each). The germline V gene encodes CDR1 MNHNS and CDR2 SASEGT. Trimming took 5 bases from V and 4 from J, leaving 14 bases between them. The CDR3 sequence is 14 residues long.

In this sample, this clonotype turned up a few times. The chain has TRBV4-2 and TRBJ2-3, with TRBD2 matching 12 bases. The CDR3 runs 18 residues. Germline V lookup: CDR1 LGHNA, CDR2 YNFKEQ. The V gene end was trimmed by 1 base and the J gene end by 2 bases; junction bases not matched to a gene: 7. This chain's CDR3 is CASSQAATSGGFTDTQYF. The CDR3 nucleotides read TGTGCCAGCAGCCAAGCTGCGACTAGCGGGGGATTCACAGATACGCAGTATTTT.

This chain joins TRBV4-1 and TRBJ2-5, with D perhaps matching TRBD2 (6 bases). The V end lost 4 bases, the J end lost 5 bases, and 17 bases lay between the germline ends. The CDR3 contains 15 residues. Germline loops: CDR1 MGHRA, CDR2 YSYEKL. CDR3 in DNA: TGCGCCAGCAGCCGGGAGGCGTCCCCGGGGGAGACCCAGTACTTC. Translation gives CASSREASPGETQYF.

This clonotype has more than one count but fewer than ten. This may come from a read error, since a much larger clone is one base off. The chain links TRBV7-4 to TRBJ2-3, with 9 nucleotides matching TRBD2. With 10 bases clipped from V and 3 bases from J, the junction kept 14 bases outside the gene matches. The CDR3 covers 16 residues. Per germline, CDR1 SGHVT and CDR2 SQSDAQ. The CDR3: CATQFQTSGWTDTQYF. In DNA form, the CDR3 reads TGTGCCACCCAGTTTCAGACTAGCGGATGGACAGATACGCAGTATTTT.

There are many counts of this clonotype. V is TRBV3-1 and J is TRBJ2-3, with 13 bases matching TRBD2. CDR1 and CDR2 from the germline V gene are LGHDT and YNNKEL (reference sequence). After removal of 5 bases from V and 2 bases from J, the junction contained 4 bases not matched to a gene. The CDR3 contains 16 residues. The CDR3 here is CASSELAGGPTDTQYF. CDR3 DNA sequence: TGTGCCAGCAGCGAACTAGCGGGAGGGCCCACAGATACGCAGTATTTT.

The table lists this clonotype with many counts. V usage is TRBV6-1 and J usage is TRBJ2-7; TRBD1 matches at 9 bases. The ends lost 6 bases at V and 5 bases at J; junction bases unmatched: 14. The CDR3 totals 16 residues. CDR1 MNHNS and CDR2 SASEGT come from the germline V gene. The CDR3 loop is CASSRTPGQGGNEQYF. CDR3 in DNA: TGTGCCAGCAGCCGGACCCCGGGACAGGGAGGCAACGAGCAGTACTTC.

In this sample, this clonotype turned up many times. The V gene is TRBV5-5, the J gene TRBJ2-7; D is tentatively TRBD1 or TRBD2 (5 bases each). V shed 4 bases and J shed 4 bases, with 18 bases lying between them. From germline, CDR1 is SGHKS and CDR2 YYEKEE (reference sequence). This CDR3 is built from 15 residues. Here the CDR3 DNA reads TGTGCCAGCAGCCCCGGGACGGCGATTTTGTACGAGCAGTACTTC. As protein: CASSPGTAILYEQYF.

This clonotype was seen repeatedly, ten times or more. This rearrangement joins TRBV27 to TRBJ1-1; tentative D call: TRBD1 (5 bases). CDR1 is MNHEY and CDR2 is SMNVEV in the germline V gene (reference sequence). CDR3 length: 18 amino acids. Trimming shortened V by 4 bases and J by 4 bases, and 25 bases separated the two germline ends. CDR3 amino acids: CASSYLPGTSPVPTEAFF. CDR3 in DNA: TGTGCCAGCAGTTACCTACCGGGGACTTCCCCGGTCCCCACTGAAGCTTTCTTT.

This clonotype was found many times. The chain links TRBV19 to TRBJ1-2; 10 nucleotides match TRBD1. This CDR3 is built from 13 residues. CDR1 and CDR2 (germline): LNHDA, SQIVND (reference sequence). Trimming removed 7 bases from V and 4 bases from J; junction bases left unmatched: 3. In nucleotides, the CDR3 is TGTGCCAGTAAGGACAGGGGGACCTATGGCTACACCTTC. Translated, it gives CASKDRGTYGYTF.

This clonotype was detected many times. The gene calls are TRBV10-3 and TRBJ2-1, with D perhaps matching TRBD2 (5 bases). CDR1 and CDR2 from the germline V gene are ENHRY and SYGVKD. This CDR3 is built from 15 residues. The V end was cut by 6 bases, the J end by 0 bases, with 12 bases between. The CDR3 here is CAIRPSPSSYNEQFF. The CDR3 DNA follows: TGTGCCATCAGGCCTAGCCCAAGCTCCTACAATGAGCAGTTCTTC.